The 32 T cell receptor beta chains in this list originate from one sample, sequenced in a study of regulatory T cells in long-lasting Graves disease. Relying on iRepertoire HTBI primers and Arm-PCR of CDR3 regions, the team built TCR beta libraries. TCRdb ran MiXCR on the multiplex PCR reads and lists one entry per CDR3 protein. The sample carries hundreds of thousands of distinct CDR3 sequences, around 30% recorded once. Noted time point: persistent/refractory GD, antithyroid drugs over 5 years with positive TRAb. PBMC-derived RNA was used for the TCR library. The sequencing used peripheral blood mononuclear cells (PBMCs), collected when the disease was refractory, from a patient treated with antithyroid drugs. The receptors shown here come from a female donor with Graves disease.

This clonotype showed up many times. The gene calls are TRBV15 and TRBJ1-5, with D perhaps matching TRBD1 (6 bases). Trimming took 1 base from V and 7 from J, leaving 14 bases between them. Germline CDR1 LNHNV, CDR2 YYDKDF (reference sequence). CDR3 length: 15 amino acids. This CDR3 is CATSRGQGSGQPQHF. DNA of the CDR3: TGTGCCACCAGCAGAGGCCAGGGGTCGGGGCAGCCCCAGCATTTT.

The CDR3 nucleotides read TGCGCCAGCAGCCCCCCTGAGGCAGTCTACGAGCAGTACTTC. Translating it yields CASSPPEAVYEQYF. The rearrangement uses TRBV4-1 and TRBJ2-7; no definite D call. The CDR3 totals 14 residues. Per the germline V gene, CDR1 is MGHRA and CDR2 is YSYEKL. V lost 4 bases and J 3 bases, leaving 13 bases between the germline ends.

The gene calls are TRBV28 and TRBJ1-1, with unresolved D. Per the germline V gene, CDR1 is MDHEN and CDR2 is SYDVKM. The CDR3 runs to 11 residues. Trimming left V 9 bases short and J 6 bases short, with 11 bases between. CDR3 protein: CASSSFAEAFF. DNA for the CDR3: TGTGCCAGTTCTTCATTCGCTGAAGCTTTCTTT.

This CDR3 reads CSVGTGMRYEQYF. CDR3 nucleotide sequence: TGCAGCGTTGGGACAGGGATGAGATACGAGCAGTACTTC. The gene calls are TRBV29-1 and TRBJ2-7; 8 bases line up with TRBD1. Germline V gene sequence: CDR1 SQVTM, CDR2 ANQGSEA. The CDR3 totals 13 residues. The junction had 6 bases not matched to a gene; V was cut back by 4 bases and J by 4 bases.

The J gene is TRBJ2-7, the V gene TRBV20-1, with 9 bases identical to TRBD1. V dropped 0 bases and J dropped 2; count of bases not matched to a gene: 8. Germline V gene data show CDR1 as DFQATT and CDR2 as SNEGSKA (reference sequence). The CDR3 totals 16 residues. CDR3 DNA sequence: TGCAGTGCTAGAGATCGCGGACAGGGGCGCCCCTACGAGCAGTACTTC. Residues: CSARDRGQGRPYEQYF.

The CDR3 DNA follows: TGTGCCAGCAGCCGAAGTGGCGGGGCGTTCAACACCATATATTTT. This codes for CASSRSGGAFNTIYF. The rearrangement uses TRBV3-1 and TRBJ1-3, with D maybe TRBD1 (5 bases). Germline V lookup: CDR1 LGHDT, CDR2 YNNKEL (reference sequence). This CDR3 is 15 amino acids long. V lost 4 bases, J lost 7 bases, and 17 bases lay in between.

V usage is TRBV11-2 and J usage is TRBJ2-5, with D unclear. Per the germline V gene, CDR1 is SGHAT and CDR2 is FQNNGV. The CDR3 has 13 residues. Between the trimmed V and J ends, which lost 3 bases and 5 bases, there was a span of 10 bases. The CDR3 coding sequence is TGTGCCAGCAGCTTGGGCATTTTGGAGACCCAGTACTTC. Residues: CASSLGILETQYF.

This clonotype was counted between two and nine times. The CDR3 DNA reads as TGTGCCTGGGACGGGACAGGGAATGGCTACACCTTC. Translated: CAWDGTGNGYTF. The V call is TRBV30, the J call TRBJ1-2; 9 bases line up with TRBD1. V was clipped by 5 bases and J by 6 bases; unmatched bases: 4. Germline V gene data show CDR1 as GTSNPN and CDR2 as SVGIG (reference sequence). The CDR3 has 12 residues.

This chain joins TRBV7-9 and TRBJ1-1; no definite D call. This CDR3 comprises 14 residues. Trimming took 5 bases from V and 4 from J, leaving 14 bases between them. Germline lookup yields CDR1 SEHNR and CDR2 FQNEAQ (reference sequence). The CDR3 DNA reads as TGTGCCAGCAGCCCAGAAGTATCGGGCACTGAAGCTTTCTTT. Protein product: CASSPEVSGTEAFF.

This clonotype was seen at least ten times. This chain joins TRBV27 and TRBJ1-1; no reliable D call. Trimming stripped 1 base from V and 1 base from J, with 7 bases between. CDR3 length: 14 residues. Germline CDR1 and CDR2: MNHEY and SMNVEV (reference sequence). CDR3: CASSLLQTNTEAFF. CDR3 DNA sequence: TGTGCCAGCAGTTTATTACAGACGAACACTGAAGCTTTCTTT.

A note on this clonotype: At one of its ends the junction is not consistent with the germline gene, which may arise from a read error. The rearrangement links TRBV5-1 to TRBJ1-1; TRBD1 agrees at 9 bases. The CDR3 has 14 amino acids. Germline V CDR1 and CDR2: SGHRS, YFSETQ. CDR3 loop: CASSLMTGGTEAFF. For the CDR3, the DNA is TGTGCCAGCAGCCTAATGACAGGGGGCACTGAAGCTTTCTTT.

This clonotype was counted only a few times. The rearrangement links TRBV14 to TRBJ2-5; D might be TRBD1 or TRBD2, each matching 6 bases. With 2 bases removed from V and 2 bases from J, the gap between germline ends came to 9 bases. Germline CDR1 reads SGHDN; CDR2 reads FVKESK. The CDR3 has 14 residues. CDR3 nucleotides: TGTGCCAGCAGCCAAAGGAGGGGGCAAGAGACCCAGTACTTC. The encoded protein is CASSQRRGQETQYF.

The chain recombines TRBV29-1 with TRBJ2-5, with D maybe TRBD1 (6 bases). V gave up 5 bases and J gave up 4 bases, with 26 bases separating them. The CDR3 covers 17 residues. From germline, CDR1 is SQVTM and CDR2 ANQGSEA. CDR3: CSVLHRPQGNFGETQYF. In DNA, the CDR3 is TGCAGCGTTCTGCATAGGCCACAGGGAAATTTCGGAGAGACCCAGTACTTC.

The chain carries TRBV6-2 or TRBV6-3 and TRBJ1-5, with 7 bases lining up with TRBD1. Losses at the gene ends were 4 bases for V and 2 bases for J; bases not matched to a gene: 8. There are 16 residues in the CDR3. CDR1 MNHEY and CDR2 SVGEGT come from the germline V gene. CDR3 coding DNA: TGTGCCAGCAGTTCAACCCTAGGGACAGGCAATCAGCCCCAGCATTTT. Its translation: CASSSTLGTGNQPQHF.

This clonotype was seen ten or more times. This rearrangement joins TRBV28 to TRBJ1-1, with a weak D call TRBD1 (6 bases). Trimming took 1 base from V and 4 from J, leaving 16 bases between them. The CDR3 consists of 16 residues. Germline V CDR1 and CDR2: MDHEN, SYDVKM. The CDR3 protein is CASSLYRGAAGTEAFF. DNA for the CDR3: TGTGCCAGCAGTTTATATCGGGGGGCCGCGGGCACTGAAGCTTTCTTT.

This clonotype was picked up many times. The chain joins TRBV12-3 or TRBV12-4 to TRBJ2-2; TRBD2 agrees at 9 bases. With V trimmed by 7 bases and J by 7 bases, 7 bases remained unmatched. The CDR3 runs 14 residues. The DNA for the CDR3 is TGTGCCAGCAAGGGCGGGAGGGCCGGCGGGGAGCTGTTTTTT. It is translated as CASKGGRAGGELFF.

The chain links TRBV6-1 to TRBJ1-6; D call uncertain. With 0 bases removed from V and 7 bases from J, the gap between germline ends came to 4 bases. Germline CDR1 MNHNS, CDR2 SASEGT. This CDR3 contains 13 residues. The CDR3 reads CASSEASNSPLHF. The CDR3 bases are TGTGCCAGCAGTGAAGCATCCAATTCACCCCTCCACTTT.

The gene calls are TRBV28 and TRBJ2-7; the D gene could be TRBD1 or TRBD2 (5 bases each). This CDR3 comprises 15 residues. CDR1 is MDHEN, CDR2 SYDVKM, per germline. Trimming took 8 bases from V and 0 from J, leaving 17 bases between them. Here the CDR3 reads CASGDGTVSSYEQYF. DNA of the CDR3: TGTGCCAGCGGTGATGGGACGGTCAGCTCCTACGAGCAGTACTTC.

In this sample, this clonotype turned up a few times. The chain uses TRBV13 and TRBJ2-5; 8 bases align to TRBD2. CDR3 length: 17 residues. Germline lookup yields CDR1 PRHDT and CDR2 FYEKMQ (reference sequence). V shed 5 bases, J shed 5 bases, and the junction held 16 bases outside the gene matches. CDR3 DNA sequence: TGTGCCAGCAGCCCCTACCGGACTAGCTCGGGGTCGGAGACCCAGTACTTC. This encodes CASSPYRTSSGSETQYF. Complete variable domain (other parts from reference TRBV13 and TRBJ2-5): AAGVIQSPRHLIKEKRETATLKCYPIPRHDTVYWYQQGPGQDPQFLISFYEKMQSDKGSIPDRFSAQQFSDYHSELNMSSLELGDSALYFCASSPYRTSSGSETQYFGPGTRLLVL.

This clonotype was seen at least ten times. The chain recombines TRBV28 with TRBJ2-2; 8 positions agree with TRBD1. V lost 5 bases and J lost 4; bases outside the gene matches: 6. This CDR3 has 15 amino acids. CDR1 and CDR2 from the germline V gene are MDHEN and SYDVKM. In nucleotides, the CDR3 is TGTGCCAGCAGTCCTACCACAGGGGGCACCGGGGAGCTGTTTTTT. Translation gives CASSPTTGGTGELFF. The complete variable domain, with remaining parts taken from reference TRBV28 and TRBJ2-2, reads DVKVTQSSRYLVKRTGEKVFLECVQDMDHENMFWYRQDPGLGLRLIYFSYDVKMKEKGDIPEGYSVSREKKERFSLILESASTNQTSMYLCASSPTTGGTGELFFGEGSRLTVL.

The V call is TRBV3-1, the J call TRBJ1-1; the match to TRBD1 covers 8 bases. V trimming: 3 bases; J trimming: 7 bases; junction bases outside the gene matches: 7. Per germline, CDR1 LGHDT and CDR2 YNNKEL (reference sequence). The CDR3 runs to 14 residues. CDR3 DNA: TGTGCCAGCAGCCACGGATGGACAGGGTTTGAAGCTTTCTTT. Translation: CASSHGWTGFEAFF.

In this sample, this clonotype turned up a few times. V usage is TRBV6-5 and J usage is TRBJ2-5; TRBD2 matches 11 bases. The length of the CDR3 is 17 residues. From germline, CDR1 is MNHEY and CDR2 SVGAGI. V gave up 0 bases and J gave up 5 bases; unmatched junction bases: 8. The CDR3 loop reads CASSYSVSGRVGETQYF. DNA for the CDR3: TGTGCCAGCAGTTACTCGGTTAGCGGGAGGGTTGGGGAGACCCAGTACTTC.

The chain joins TRBV27 to TRBJ1-2, with no clear D. Trimming removed 5 bases at V and 8 bases at J, with 12 bases between. The CDR3 totals 12 residues. Germline assignment: CDR1 MNHEY and CDR2 SMNVEV (reference sequence). The CDR3 DNA reads as TGTGCCAGCAGTCCAGACCTGGTGGGCTACACCTTC. It translates to CASSPDLVGYTF.

The CDR3 nucleotides are TGTGCCAGCAGCTTGGCTATGGGGAGTGAAAAACTGTTTTTT. Residues: CASSLAMGSEKLFF. This rearrangement joins TRBV5-4 to TRBJ1-4; no firm D call. This CDR3 region has 14 residues. V lost 0 bases to trimming and J lost 7 bases, with 10 bases between them. Per the germline V gene, CDR1 is SGHNT and CDR2 is YYREEE (reference sequence).

The chain links TRBV6-1 to TRBJ1-5; D gene ambiguous. V lost 5 bases, J lost 3 bases, and 8 bases lay in between. There are 13 residues in the CDR3. Germline V gene data show CDR1 as MNHNS and CDR2 as SASEGT. The CDR3 DNA reads as TGTGCCAGCAGTCCGTCCGTCAATCAGCCCCAGCATTTT. This sequence encodes CASSPSVNQPQHF.

CDR3 sequence reads: CASSKGTSGRGWQYF. The CDR3 DNA reads TGTGCCAGCAGTAAAGGGACTAGCGGACGGGGGTGGCAGTACTTC. The rearrangement links TRBV7-2 to TRBJ2-7, with 11 bases identical to TRBD2. Germline V gene data show CDR1 as SGHTA and CDR2 as FQGNSA. The CDR3 has 15 residues. V was clipped by 6 bases and J by 9 bases; unmatched bases: 13.

This clonotype was detected ten times or more. The chain combines TRBV11-2 with TRBJ1-1; no firm D call. The CDR3 runs 15 residues. Germline V gene lookup returns CDR1 SGHAT and CDR2 FQNNGV. V shed 1 base and J shed 8 bases, with 17 bases lying between them. The DNA for the CDR3 is TGTGCCAGCAGCTTAGGCCGCACAAGAGTCGGGGAAGCTTTCTTT. Its translation: CASSLGRTRVGEAFF.

This chain uses TRBV19 with TRBJ1-1; 8 bases are a match to TRBD1. CDR1 and CDR2 from the germline V gene are LNHDA and SQIVND (reference sequence). CDR3 size: 13 residues. With 4 bases clipped from V and 11 bases from J, the junction kept 9 bases outside the gene matches. CDR3 residues: CASSKPGTGSAFF. The CDR3 DNA is TGTGCCAGTAGTAAACCCGGGACAGGCTCTGCTTTCTTT.

On this clonotype: This may be a read error, as it is one base from a much larger clone. The V call is TRBV3-1, the J call TRBJ1-5; 9 positions match TRBD1. V gave up 1 base and J gave up 5 bases; unmatched junction bases: 0. Germline V gene sequence: CDR1 LGHDT, CDR2 YNNKEL (reference sequence). The CDR3 is 14 amino acids. The CDR3 DNA reads as TGTGCCAGCAGCCAAGGGACAGGGGATCAGCCCCAGCATTTT. Amino acid sequence: CASSQGTGDQPQHF. Supplemented by reference TRBV3-1 and TRBJ1-5, the full variable domain reads DTAVSQTPKYLVTQMGNDKSIKCEQNLGHDTMYWYKQDSKKFLKIMFSYNNKELIINETVPNRFSPKSPDKAHLNLHINSLELGDSAVYFCASSQGTGDQPQHFGDGTRLSIL.

This chain links TRBV12-3 or TRBV12-4 with TRBJ1-1; D call uncertain. V was shortened by 6 bases and J by 0 bases, with 20 bases between the two germline ends. The length of the CDR3 is 17 residues. The DNA of the CDR3 is TGTGCCAGCAGGAAGGAGTGGCGGAAGACAATGAACACTGAAGCTTTCTTT. It yields the protein CASRKEWRKTMNTEAFF.

Many counts were recorded for this clonotype. The genes are TRBV7-2 and TRBJ1-4; the D is unclear. The V gene lost 1 base and the J gene lost 7 bases, with 13 bases spanning the gap. This CDR3 region has 15 residues. The germline V gene encodes CDR1 SGHTA and CDR2 FQGNSA. The CDR3: CASSLVSGWAEKLFF. In DNA form, the CDR3 reads TGTGCCAGCAGCTTAGTTTCCGGGTGGGCTGAAAAACTGTTTTTT. Together with reference TRBV7-2 and TRBJ1-4, the CDR3 gives the full variable domain: GAGVSQSPSNKVTEKGKDVELRCDPISGHTALYWYRQSLGQGLEFLIYFQGNSAPDKSGLPSDRFSAERTGGSVSTLTIQRTQQEDSAVYLCASSLVSGWAEKLFFGSGTQLSVL.

This clonotype has a count of ten or more. V gene TRBV12-3 or TRBV12-4 combines with J gene TRBJ1-2; no reliable D call. This CDR3 has 14 amino acids. V dropped 2 bases and J dropped 3 bases, with 10 bases sitting between them. CDR3 coding DNA: TGTGCCAGCAGTTTAAGCAACGGGTACTATGGCTACACCTTC. Its protein product is CASSLSNGYYGYTF.